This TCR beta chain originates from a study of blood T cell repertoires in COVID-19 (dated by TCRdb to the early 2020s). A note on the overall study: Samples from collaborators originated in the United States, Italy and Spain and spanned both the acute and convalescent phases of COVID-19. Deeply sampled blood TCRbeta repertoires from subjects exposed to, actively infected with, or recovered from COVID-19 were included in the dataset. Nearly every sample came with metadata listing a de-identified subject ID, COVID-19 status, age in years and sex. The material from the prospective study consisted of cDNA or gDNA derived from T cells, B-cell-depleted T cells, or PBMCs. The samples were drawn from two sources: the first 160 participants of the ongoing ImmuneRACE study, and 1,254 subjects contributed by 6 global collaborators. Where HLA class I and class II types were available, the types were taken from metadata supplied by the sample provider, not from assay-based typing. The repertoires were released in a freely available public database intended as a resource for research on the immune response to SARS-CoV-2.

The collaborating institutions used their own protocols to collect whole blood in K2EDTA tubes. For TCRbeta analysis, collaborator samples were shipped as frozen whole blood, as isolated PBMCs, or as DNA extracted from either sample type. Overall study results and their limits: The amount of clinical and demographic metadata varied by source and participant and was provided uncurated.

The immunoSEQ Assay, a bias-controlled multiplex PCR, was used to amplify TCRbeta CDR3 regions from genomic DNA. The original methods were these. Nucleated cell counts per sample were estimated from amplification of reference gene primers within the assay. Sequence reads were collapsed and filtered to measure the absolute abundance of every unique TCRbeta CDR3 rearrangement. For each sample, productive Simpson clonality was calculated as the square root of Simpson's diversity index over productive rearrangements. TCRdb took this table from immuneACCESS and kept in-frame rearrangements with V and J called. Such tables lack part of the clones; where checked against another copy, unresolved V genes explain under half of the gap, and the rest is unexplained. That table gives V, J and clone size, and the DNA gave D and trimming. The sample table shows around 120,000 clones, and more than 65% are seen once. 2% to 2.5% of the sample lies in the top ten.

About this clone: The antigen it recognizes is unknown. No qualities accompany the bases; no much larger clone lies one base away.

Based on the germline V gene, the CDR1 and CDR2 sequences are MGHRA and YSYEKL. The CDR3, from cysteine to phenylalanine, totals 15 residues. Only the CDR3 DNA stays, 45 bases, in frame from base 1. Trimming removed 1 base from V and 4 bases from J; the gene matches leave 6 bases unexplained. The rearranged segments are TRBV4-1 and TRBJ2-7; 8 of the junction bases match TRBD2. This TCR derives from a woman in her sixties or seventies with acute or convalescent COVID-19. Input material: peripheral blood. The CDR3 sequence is CASSQVSGSRYEQYF. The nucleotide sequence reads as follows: TGCGCCAGCAGCCAAGTGAGCGGGAGTAGGTACGAGCAGTACTTC.